These T cell receptor beta chains were read from a single sample in a study of CD8 T cells in Susac syndrome. Via MiXCR, TCRdb re-called the immunoSEQ multiplex PCR reads, giving one row per CDR3 protein. The sample holds 95,000 to 150,000 distinct CDR3 sequences, roughly 95% seen once. Sequencing used CD4+ T cells from PBMCs. The receptors come from a human donor with Susac syndrome. Each CDR3 is given with its conserved first and last residue. A D gene is named only where the DNA matches it firmly. The size entry is marked missing in some rows and otherwise reads once, few, many or a size class.

>TRBV9|.|15|TRBD2|TRBJ2-5
CASSRTSADQETQYF
TGTGCCAGCAGCAGGACTAGCGCAGACCAAGAGACCCAGTACTTC
>TRBV5-1|.|12|.|TRBJ1-2
CASSAPSYGYTF
TGCGCCAGCAGCGCCCCGAGCTATGGCTACACCTTC
>TRBV18|.|13|TRBD1|TRBJ2-5
CASLQGQQETQYF
TGTGCCAGCCTACAGGGACAGCAAGAGACCCAGTACTTC
>TRBV12-3/TRBV12-4|.|11|.|TRBJ2-7
CASSLRDEQYF
TGTGCCAGCAGTTTGCGGGACGAGCAGTACTTC
>TRBV5-1|.|15|.|TRBJ1-1
CASSPQTLWGTEAFF
TGCGCCAGCAGCCCCCAGACGCTCTGGGGGACTGAAGCTTTCTTT
>TRBV20-1|.|15|TRBD2|TRBJ2-2
CSARTSGSGTGELFF
TGCAGTGCCCGGACTAGCGGGAGCGGCACCGGGGAGCTGTTTTTT
>TRBV2|.|14|.|TRBJ1-5
CASRTERSNQPQHF
TGTGCCAGCAGAACTGAAAGAAGCAATCAGCCCCAGCATTTT
>TRBV9|.|15|.|TRBJ1-4
CASSVAGISGEKLFF
TGTGCCAGCAGCGTTGCAGGGATATCGGGTGAAAAACTGTTTTTT
>TRBV12-3/TRBV12-4|.|15|TRBD2|TRBJ2-1
CASSLREGGYNEQFF
TGTGCCAGCAGTTTGCGGGAGGGGGGGTACAATGAGCAGTTCTTC
>TRBV4-2|few|15|TRBD2|TRBJ2-7
CASSQPTSGSLEQYF
TGTGCCAGCAGCCAACCGACTAGCGGGAGTCTCGAGCAGTACTTC
>TRBV6-5|.|14|TRBD1|TRBJ2-7
CASSNRGSLDEQYF
TGTGCCAGCAGCAACAGGGGATCCCTGGACGAGCAGTACTTC
>TRBV28|.|15|.|TRBJ1-2
CASSLSGTIRYGYTF
TGTGCCAGCAGTTTATCAGGGACAATCCGCTATGGCTACACCTTC
>TRBV2|.|15|TRBD2|TRBJ2-1
CASSRLAGGDNEQFF
TGTGCCAGCAGTAGACTAGCGGGAGGGGACAATGAGCAGTTCTTC
>TRBV7-9|.|14|.|TRBJ1-2
CASGGGPGIYGYTF
TGTGCCAGCGGGGGAGGCCCGGGGATCTATGGCTACACCTTC
>TRBV25-1|.|13|.|TRBJ2-5
CASSETGPETQYF
TGTGCCAGCAGTGAGACGGGACCAGAGACCCAGTACTTC
>TRBV3-1|.|13|.|TRBJ1-1
CASSQTANTEAFF
TGTGCCAGCAGCCAAACAGCGAACACTGAAGCTTTCTTT
>TRBV29-1|once|17|TRBD2|TRBJ2-3
CSTENGRTSGSTDTQYF
TGCAGCACCGAGAACGGGAGGACTAGCGGGAGTACAGATACGCAGTATTTT
>TRBV7-8|.|16|.|TRBJ2-3
CASSPRGGTSTDTQYF
TGTGCCAGCAGCCCAAGAGGCGGGACTAGCACAGATACGCAGTATTTT
>TRBV9|.|16|TRBD2|TRBJ2-5
CASSVGVGTGGETQYF
TGTGCCAGCAGCGTAGGAGTTGGTACGGGAGGCGAGACCCAGTACTTC
>TRBV5-6|.|15|TRBD1|TRBJ2-3
CASSRGQARTDTQYF
TGTGCCAGCAGCCGGGGACAGGCAAGAACAGATACGCAGTATTTT
>TRBV20-1|.|15|.|TRBJ2-7
CSARGSGKTSYEQYF
TGCAGTGCTAGAGGCTCGGGAAAAACCTCCTACGAGCAGTACTTC
>TRBV5-1|.|16|TRBD2|TRBJ2-5
CASSAGRGRVQETQYF
TGCGCCAGCAGCGCGGGGCGCGGGAGGGTTCAAGAGACCCAGTACTTC
>TRBV3-1|.|15|TRBD2|TRBJ2-2
CASSQGLANTGELFF
TGTGCCAGCAGCCAGGGACTAGCGAACACCGGGGAGCTGTTTTTT
>TRBV29-1|.|14|TRBD1|TRBJ1-2
CSVREGQGLYGYTF
TGCAGCGTCAGGGAGGGACAGGGCCTCTATGGCTACACCTTC
>TRBV11-2|.|17|TRBD2|TRBJ2-1
CASSSTGLAGVGNEQFF
TGTGCCAGCAGCTCAACCGGACTAGCGGGAGTGGGCAATGAGCAGTTCTTC
>TRBV4-1|.|16|.|TRBJ2-5
CASSQTSDGRGETQYF
TGCGCCAGCAGCCAGACGTCCGACGGGAGAGGGGAGACCCAGTACTTC
>TRBV12-3/TRBV12-4|few|15|TRBD2|TRBJ2-1
CASSLSGSVYNEQFF
TGTGCCAGCAGTTTAAGCGGGAGTGTGTACAATGAGCAGTTCTTC
>TRBV5-1|.|13|TRBD1|TRBJ2-5
CASSMGQQETQYF
TGCGCCAGCAGCATGGGACAGCAAGAGACCCAGTACTTC
>TRBV30|.|13|.|TRBJ2-1
CAWSYDPYNEQFF
TGTGCCTGGAGCTACGACCCCTACAATGAGCAGTTCTTC
>TRBV12-3/TRBV12-4|.|14|.|TRBJ2-7
CASSLARRGYEQYF
TGTGCCAGCAGTTTAGCTAGGAGGGGGTACGAGCAGTACTTC
>TRBV29-1|.|12|.|TRBJ2-7
CSVARDSYEQYF
TGCAGCGTTGCGCGGGACTCCTACGAGCAGTACTTC
>TRBV12-3/TRBV12-4|.|13|TRBD1|TRBJ1-2
CASSETGGMGYTF
TGTGCCAGCAGCGAGACAGGGGGTATGGGCTACACCTTC
>TRBV20-1|.|13|.|TRBJ1-1
CSARASGRTEAFF
TGCAGTGCTAGAGCTTCGGGGAGAACTGAAGCTTTCTTT
>TRBV5-1|.|15|.|TRBJ2-1
CASSLEGILYNEQFF
TGCGCCAGCAGCTTGGAAGGGATACTCTACAATGAGCAGTTCTTC
>TRBV28|.|15|.|TRBJ2-1
CASSLWQGGKNEQFF
TGTGCCAGCAGTTTGTGGCAGGGGGGGAAAAATGAGCAGTTCTTC
>TRBV4-2|.|16|.|TRBJ1-2
CASSQDSGAGTGGYTF
TGTGCCAGCAGCCAAGATTCTGGGGCAGGGACCGGTGGCTACACCTTC
>TRBV4-1|.|16|TRBD2|TRBJ2-7
CASSQEASSGFYEQYF
TGCGCCAGCAGCCAAGAGGCTTCTAGCGGTTTCTACGAGCAGTACTTC
>TRBV11-2|.|11|.|TRBJ2-1
CASSPKDGAFF
TGTGCCAGCAGCCCAAAAGACGGGGCGTTCTTC
>TRBV30|.|15|TRBD2|TRBJ2-1
CAWSHKGLAGDEQFF
TGTGCCTGGAGCCACAAAGGACTAGCGGGAGATGAGCAGTTCTTC
>TRBV20-1|.|14|.|TRBJ2-4
CSARGSAQADRQYF
TGCAGTGCTAGAGGTTCCGCCCAGGCGGATCGGCAGTACTTC
>TRBV9|once|13|.|TRBJ2-2
CASSPRAAGELFF
TGTGCCAGCAGCCCTCGGGCCGCCGGGGAGCTGTTTTTT
>TRBV9|.|15|.|TRBJ2-5
CASSGRPGRQETQYF
TGTGCCAGCAGCGGCCGCCCGGGACGGCAAGAGACCCAGTACTTC